This T cell receptor beta chain emerged from a study of cytomegalovirus exposure and HLA in healthy donors. Germline values: CDR1 SGHNT, CDR2 YENEEA. The V gene lost 5 bases and the J gene lost 4 bases, with 18 bases spanning the gap. CDR3 length: 15 residues. The PCR used 60 Vbeta and 13 Jbeta primers. Profiled with immunoSEQ multiplex PCR; TCRdb holds only in-frame clones, not every one. The table shows 150,000 to 200,000 clones, with 84% occurring only once. This clonotype was sampled from a girl aged 10 to 17 in good health and CMV-seropositive. Source material: PBMCs. The chain recombines TRBV11-3 with TRBJ2-7; D may be TRBD2 (6 bases). Here the CDR3 DNA reads TGTGCCAGCAGCCCTTACGGGACTCCCAATTACGAGCAGTACTTC. This encodes CASSPYGTPNYEQYF. Based on the CDR3 plus reference TRBV11-3 and TRBJ2-7, the full variable domain is EAGVVQSPRYKIIEKKQPVAFWCNPISGHNTLYWYLQNLGQGPELLIRYENEEAVDDSQLPKDRFSAERLKGVDSTLKIQPAELGDSAVYLCASSPYGTPNYEQYFGPGTRLTVT.